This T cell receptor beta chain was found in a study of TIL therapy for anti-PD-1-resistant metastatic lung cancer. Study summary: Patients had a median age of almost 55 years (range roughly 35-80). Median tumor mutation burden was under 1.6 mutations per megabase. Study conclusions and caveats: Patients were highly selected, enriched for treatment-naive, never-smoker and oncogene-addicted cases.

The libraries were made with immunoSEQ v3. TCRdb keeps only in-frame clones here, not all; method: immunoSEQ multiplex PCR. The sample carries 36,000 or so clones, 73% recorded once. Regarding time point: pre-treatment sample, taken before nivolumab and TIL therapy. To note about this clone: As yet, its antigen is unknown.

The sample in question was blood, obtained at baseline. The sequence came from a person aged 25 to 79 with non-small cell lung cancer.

In nucleotides, the CDR3 is TGTGCCAGCAGTGCGGCAGCCTACGAGCAGTACTTC. Its translation: CASSAAAYEQYF. The chain combines TRBV2 with TRBJ2-7; unclear D gene. Per germline, CDR1 SNHLY and CDR2 FYNNEI. V lost 4 bases and J lost 2, with 6 bases in between. The CDR3 is made up of 12 amino acids.